This is a list of T cell receptor beta chains from one sample in a study of T cell repertoires in cytomegalovirus infection. TCRdb itself ran the reads through MiXCR, one entry per CDR3 protein. The sample records about 340,000 distinct CDR3 sequences, almost 30% being singletons. Antigens of these TCRs are unknown. The sample here was cultured PBMCs, taken from culture after CMV antigen stimulation. Receptors originate from a human donor in good health (CMV status not recorded). Some clones in this sample may be carry-over from other donors' samples. Both conserved end residues are part of each CDR3. The D gene is left open where the match is weak. Size values are once, few and many counts, or a class for expanded clones, and some rows have none.

d_call j_call clone_size v_call cdr3_aa cdr3_nt
. TRBJ2-2 . TRBV12-3/TRBV12-4 CASSTDSTNTGELFF TGTGCCAGCAGCACGGACTCTACGAACACCGGGGAGCTGTTTTTT
. TRBJ1-2 . TRBV12-3/TRBV12-4 CATHYGYTF TGTGCCACCCACTATGGCTACACCTTC
. TRBJ2-7 . TRBV7-9 CASSLEGRPYEQYF TGTGCCAGCAGCTTAGAGGGACGACCCTACGAGCAGTACTTC
TRBD1 TRBJ1-5 few TRBV19 CASSTPGTGGNQPQHF TGTGCCAGTAGTACCCCGGGGACAGGCGGCAATCAGCCCCAGCATTTT
TRBD1 TRBJ1-2 . TRBV10-3 CAISEPSGQGARSYGYAF TGTGCCATCAGTGAGCCCTCGGGACAGGGGGCGAGGAGCTATGGCTACGCCTTC
. TRBJ2-7 few TRBV14 CASSQQNPYEQYF TGTGCCAGCAGCCAACAAAATCCCTACGAGCAGTACTTC
. TRBJ1-1 . TRBV10-3 CAISEMGSEAFF TGTGCCATCAGTGAGATGGGCTCTGAAGCTTTCTTT
TRBD1 TRBJ2-7 . TRBV7-3 CASSSGTGRGYEQYF TGTGCCAGCAGCTCGGGGACAGGCCGCGGGTACGAGCAGTACTTC
. TRBJ2-5 . TRBV18 CASSPRQGNQETQYF TGTGCCAGCTCACCACGGCAGGGAAACCAAGAGACCCAGTACTTC
. TRBJ1-1 . TRBV10-3 CAISDGGARAEAFF TGTGCCATCAGTGACGGGGGGGCGAGGGCTGAAGCTTTCTTT
TRBD1 TRBJ1-1 . TRBV7-9 CASSYSDRAAEAFF TGTGCCAGCAGCTACTCGGACAGGGCGGCTGAAGCTTTCTTT
TRBD2 TRBJ2-3 . TRBV10-3 CAIKSGSGTDTQYF TGTGCCATAAAGAGCGGGAGTGGCACAGATACGCAGTATTTT
. TRBJ1-4 once TRBV2 CASRGQGATNEKLFF TGTGCCAGCAGGGGACAAGGGGCTACTAATGAAAAACTGTTTTTT
TRBD1 TRBJ1-5 once TRBV19 CASSRQGWQPQHF TGTGCCAGTAGCCGACAGGGGTGGCAGCCCCAGCATTTT
. TRBJ1-1 . TRBV7-2 CASSLALPPRTVNTEAFF TGTGCCAGCAGCTTAGCGCTCCCCCCACGTACAGTGAACACTGAAGCTTTCTTT
TRBD2 TRBJ2-5 . TRBV2 CASRGTSADQETQYF TGTGCCAGCAGAGGGACTAGCGCGGACCAAGAGACCCAGTACTTC
TRBD1 TRBJ1-2 . TRBV6-2/TRBV6-3 CASSYGQGSDGYTF TGTGCCAGCAGTTACGGACAGGGTAGCGATGGCTACACCTTC
. TRBJ1-4 . TRBV6-5 CAAKSATNEKLFF TGTGCCGCTAAATCGGCAACTAATGAAAAACTGTTTTTT
. TRBJ1-2 . TRBV7-9 CASSLAGHLNYGYTF TGTGCCAGCAGCTTAGCGGGACACCTAAACTATGGCTACACCTTC
TRBD1 TRBJ1-6 few TRBV19 CASSNRGPSLHF TGTGCCAGTAGCAACAGGGGTCCCTCCCTCCACTTT
TRBD1 TRBJ1-4 . TRBV6-1 CASSSDRVEVEKLFF TGTGCCAGCAGTTCGGACAGGGTAGAAGTTGAAAAACTGTTTTTT
TRBD1 TRBJ1-3 few TRBV20-1 CSAPLPGQGSSGNTIYF TGCAGTGCTCCCCTCCCGGGACAGGGGAGCTCTGGAAACACCATATATTTT
. TRBJ1-4 few TRBV12-3/TRBV12-4 CASSLRGIEKLFF TGTGCCAGCAGTTTAAGAGGGATTGAAAAACTGTTTTTT
. TRBJ2-4 . TRBV7-8 CASSPNPGSEYF TGTGCCAGCAGCCCAAACCCAGGGTCCGAGTACTTC
TRBD1 TRBJ1-2 few TRBV19 CASRGDRGNGYTF TGTGCCAGTAGAGGGGACAGGGGCAATGGCTACACCTTC
TRBD1 TRBJ2-1 many TRBV7-2 CASSLPGQGYNEQFF TGTGCCAGCAGCTTGCCGGGACAGGGCTACAATGAGCAGTTCTTC
. TRBJ1-1 . TRBV7-3 CASSRVRGPNTEAFF TGTGCCAGCAGCCGGGTCAGGGGCCCCAACACTGAAGCTTTCTTT
TRBD1 TRBJ1-4 once TRBV29-1 CSVWDRRSNEKLFF TGCAGCGTTTGGGACAGGAGATCGAATGAAAAACTGTTTTTT
. TRBJ1-1 . TRBV29-1 CSVGGTRTNTEAFF TGCAGCGTTGGTGGTACCAGGACGAACACTGAAGCTTTCTTT
TRBD2 TRBJ2-7 few TRBV11-2 CASSLDLLAGDLYEQYF TGTGCCAGCAGCTTAGACCTACTAGCGGGGGACCTATACGAGCAGTACTTC
TRBD1 TRBJ2-2 few TRBV28 CASSLRDRSGSAGELFF TGTGCCAGCAGTTTAAGGGACAGGTCTGGATCGGCCGGGGAGCTGTTTTTT
. TRBJ1-5 . TRBV7-9 CASSTNQESNQPQHF TGTGCCAGCAGCACAAATCAGGAGAGCAATCAGCCCCAGCATTTT
TRBD2 TRBJ2-1 many TRBV7-2 CASSSGLVGYEQFF TGTGCCAGCAGCTCGGGACTAGTTGGCTATGAGCAGTTCTTC
. TRBJ1-1 many TRBV7-2 CASSLGPGGVMNTEAFF TGTGCCAGCAGCTTAGGGCCCGGGGGGGTAATGAACACTGAAGCTTTCTTT
TRBD2 TRBJ2-3 few TRBV4-2 CASSPRLAGGSTDTQYF TGTGCCAGCAGCCCCCGACTAGCGGGAGGGAGCACAGATACGCAGTATTTT
. TRBJ1-2 . TRBV5-5 CASSTGQLPYGYTF TGTGCCAGCAGCACCGGACAGTTACCCTATGGCTACACCTTC
. TRBJ2-4 few TRBV6-1 CATIKTVAKNIQYF TGTGCCACTATCAAAACAGTAGCCAAAAACATTCAGTACTTC
. TRBJ2-6 few TRBV7-2 CASSIDWSVLTF TGTGCCAGCAGCATAGACTGGTCCGTCCTGACTTTC
. TRBJ2-3 few TRBV6-8 CASSLGQSVPDTQYF TGTGCCAGCAGTTTAGGGCAGTCGGTACCAGATACGCAGTATTTT
. TRBJ2-4 . TRBV7-3 CASSFGRVGGKNIQYF TGTGCCAGCAGCTTCGGTAGGGTCGGCGGCAAAAACATTCAGTACTTC
TRBD2 TRBJ2-4 few TRBV4-1 CASSQATGTSGLRDIQYF TGCGCCAGCAGCCAAGCCACTGGGACTAGCGGCCTGAGGGACATTCAGTACTTC
. TRBJ1-2 few TRBV5-1 CASSLARRAGYTF TGCGCCAGCAGCTTGGCACGTAGGGCTGGCTACACCTTC